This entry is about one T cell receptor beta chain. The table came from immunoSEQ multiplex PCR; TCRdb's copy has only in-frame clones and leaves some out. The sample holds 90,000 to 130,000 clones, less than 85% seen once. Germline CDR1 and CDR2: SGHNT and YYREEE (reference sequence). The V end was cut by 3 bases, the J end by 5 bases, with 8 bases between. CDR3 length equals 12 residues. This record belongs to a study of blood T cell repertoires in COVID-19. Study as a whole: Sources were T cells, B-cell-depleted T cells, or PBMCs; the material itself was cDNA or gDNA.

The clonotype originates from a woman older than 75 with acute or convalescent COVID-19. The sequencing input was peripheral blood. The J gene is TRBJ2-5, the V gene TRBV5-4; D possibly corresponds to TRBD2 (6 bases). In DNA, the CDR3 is TGTGCCAGCAGCTGGGGGGAGGAGACCCAGTACTTC. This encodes CASSWGEETQYF.